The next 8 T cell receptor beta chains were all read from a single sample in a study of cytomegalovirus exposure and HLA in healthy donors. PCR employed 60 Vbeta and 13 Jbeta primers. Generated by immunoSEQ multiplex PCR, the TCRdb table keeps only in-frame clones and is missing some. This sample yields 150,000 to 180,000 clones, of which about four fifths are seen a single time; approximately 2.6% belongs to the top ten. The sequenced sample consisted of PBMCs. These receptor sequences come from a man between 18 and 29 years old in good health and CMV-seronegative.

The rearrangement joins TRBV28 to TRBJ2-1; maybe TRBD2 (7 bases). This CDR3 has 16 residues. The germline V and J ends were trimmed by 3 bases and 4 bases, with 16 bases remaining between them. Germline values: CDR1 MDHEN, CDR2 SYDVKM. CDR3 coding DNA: TGTGCCAGCAGTTTCGCGGGGGCAACAAATTACAATGAGCAGTTCTTC. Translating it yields CASSFAGATNYNEQFF.

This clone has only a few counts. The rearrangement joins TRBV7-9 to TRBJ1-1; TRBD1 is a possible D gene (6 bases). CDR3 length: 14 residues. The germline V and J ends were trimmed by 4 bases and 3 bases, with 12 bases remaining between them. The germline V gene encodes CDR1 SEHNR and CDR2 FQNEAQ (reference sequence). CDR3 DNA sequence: TGTGCCAGCAGCTCGTGGACAGCGTACACTGAAGCTTTCTTT. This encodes CASSSWTAYTEAFF.

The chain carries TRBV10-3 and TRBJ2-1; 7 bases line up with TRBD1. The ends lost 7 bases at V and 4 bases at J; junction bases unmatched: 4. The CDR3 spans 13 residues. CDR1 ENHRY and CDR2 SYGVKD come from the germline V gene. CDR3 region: CAIKGDRYNEQFF. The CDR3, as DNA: TGTGCCATCAAGGGGGACAGATACAATGAGCAGTTCTTC.

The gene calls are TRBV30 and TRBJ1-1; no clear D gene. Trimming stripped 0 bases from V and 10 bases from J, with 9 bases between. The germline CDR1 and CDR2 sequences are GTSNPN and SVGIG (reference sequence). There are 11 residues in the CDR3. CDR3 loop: CAWSVSPLAFF. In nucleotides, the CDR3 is TGTGCCTGGAGTGTGAGCCCTCTAGCTTTCTTT.

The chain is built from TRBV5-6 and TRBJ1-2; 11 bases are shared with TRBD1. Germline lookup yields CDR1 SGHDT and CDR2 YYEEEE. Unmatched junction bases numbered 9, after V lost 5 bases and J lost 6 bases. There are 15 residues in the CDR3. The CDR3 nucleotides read TGTGCCAGCAGTCCAAGGACAGGGGGCATCGATGGCTACACCTTC. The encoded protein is CASSPRTGGIDGYTF.

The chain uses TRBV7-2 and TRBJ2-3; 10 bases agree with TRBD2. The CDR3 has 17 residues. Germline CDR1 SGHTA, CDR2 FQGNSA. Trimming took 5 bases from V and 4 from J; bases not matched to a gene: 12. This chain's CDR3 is CASSAASSGGFADTQYF. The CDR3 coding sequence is TGTGCCAGCAGCGCGGCGTCTAGCGGGGGTTTCGCAGATACGCAGTATTTT.

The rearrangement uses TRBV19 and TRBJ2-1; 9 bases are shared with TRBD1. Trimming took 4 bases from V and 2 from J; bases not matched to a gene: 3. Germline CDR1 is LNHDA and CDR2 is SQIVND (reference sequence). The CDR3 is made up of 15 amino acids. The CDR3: CASSRTGGTYNEQFF. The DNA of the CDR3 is TGTGCCAGTAGTAGAACAGGGGGCACCTACAATGAGCAGTTCTTC.

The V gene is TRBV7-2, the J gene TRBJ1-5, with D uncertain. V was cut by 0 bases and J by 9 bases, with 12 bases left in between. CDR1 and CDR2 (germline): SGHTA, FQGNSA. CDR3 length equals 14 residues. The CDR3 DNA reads TGTGCCAGCAGCTTAGCAGCAGGAGGAGGGCCCCAGCATTTT. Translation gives CASSLAAGGGPQHF.